The source of this T cell receptor beta chain is a study of T cells in Graves' hyperthyroidism and ophthalmopathy. Diagnosing involved the use of clinical symptoms, serum thyroxine and TRAb, thyroid ultrasound and orbital computed tomography. CDR1 is DFQATT, CDR2 SNEGSKA, per germline (reference sequence). The CDR3 is 14 residues long. Trimming removed 4 bases from V and 7 bases from J; junction bases left unmatched: 7. TCR beta CDR3 regions were amplified from RNA. When the TCR CDR3 underwent first-round RT-PCR, the HTBI primer set was used. Via MiXCR, TCRdb re-called the multiplex PCR reads, giving one row per CDR3 protein. The table lists about 840,000 distinct CDR3 sequences, over 35% of them singletons.

V and J are TRBV20-1 and TRBJ1-1, with TRBD1 identical over 12 bases. Sequenced sample: blood. The clonotype was recovered from a man between 18 and 35 years old with Graves' hyperthyroidism. The CDR3 reads CSATPGTGGVEAFF. CDR3 nucleotide sequence: TGCAGTGCTACGCCGGGGACAGGGGGCGTTGAAGCTTTCTTT.